The present T cell receptor beta chain was sequenced within a study of shared clonotypes between healthy human individuals. Genomic DNA (from each subset) was split evenly across several immunoSEQ plates. Sequencing was performed with immunoSEQ multiplex PCR; in TCRdb, only in-frame clones are kept and a portion is missing. The sample carries a few million clones, roughly 92% recorded once. There are 13 residues in the CDR3. From germline, CDR1 is SGDLS and CDR2 YYNGEE. V trimming: 3 bases; J trimming: 3 bases; junction bases outside the gene matches: 2. General observations from the study: Sharing across a few donors was seen in 5% to 5.5% of naive CD4 clonotypes.

Concerning this clone itself: What it binds is unknown.

The receptor's source is a man aged 18-30 years in good health. The sequencing sample was made of naive CD4+ T cells sorted from blood. The subset: CD45RA+ positively selected. This chain uses TRBV9 with TRBJ1-2, with TRBD1 matching 7 bases. CDR3 sequence: CASSDTGDYGYTF. The CDR3 coding sequence is TGTGCCAGCAGCGACACAGGGGACTATGGCTACACCTTC.